This TCR beta chain was retrieved from a study of shared clonotypes between healthy human individuals. Overall study context: CD4 naive and CD4 memory each took three plates per donor, while CD8 naive took two and CD8 memory one. Findings of the study overall: Non-shared clonotypes had lower generation probabilities than clonotypes shared by all four sorted-subset donors.

Losses at the gene ends were 6 bases for V and 2 bases for J; bases not matched to a gene: 6. CDR3 size: 15 residues. Germline CDR1 and CDR2: MGHRA and YSYEKL. A note on this clone: The antigen is unknown.

TCRdb keeps only in-frame clones here, not all; method: immunoSEQ multiplex PCR. The data show under 2.5 million clones, with under 95% seen just once and about 0.36% held by the top ten. This sequence originates from a man between 18 and 35 years old in good health. Some clones in this sample may be carry-over from other donors' samples. This sequence joins TRBV4-1 and TRBJ2-1; 8 bases line up with TRBD2. The sample comprised naive CD4+ T cells from PBMCs. Subset given: CD45RA+ positively selected. CDR3 protein: CASRMAGGTYNEQFF. As DNA, the CDR3 is TGCGCCAGCAGGATGGCGGGGGGAACCTACAATGAGCAGTTCTTC.